These T cell receptor beta chains were read from a single sample in a study of vaccination and CD4 T cells after COVID-19. No antigens are known for them. MiXCR was run by TCRdb on the PCR reads, yielding one entry per CDR3 protein. Among about 20,000 distinct CDR3 sequences listed, about 56% were seen once. The specimen was CD4+ T cells from blood, cultured in vitro. Every receptor here comes from a human donor who had recovered from COVID-19. CDR3s include the opening cysteine and the closing phenylalanine or tryptophan. A D gene is named only where the DNA matches it firmly. Size tells how often a clone was seen (once, few, many) or the class of an expanded clone, and some rows leave it out.

J gene,V gene,CDR3 length,D gene,clone size,CDR3 protein,CDR3 DNA
TRBJ1-2,TRBV5-4,13,.,few,CASSLDGVDGYTF,TGTGCCAGCAGCTTGGACGGGGTCGATGGCTACACCTTC
TRBJ1-2,TRBV11-2,9,.,.,CASSSLSTF,TGTGCCAGCAGCTCCCTTTCTACCTTC
TRBJ2-3,TRBV5-4,19,TRBD2,.,CASSFTSIIGLAGVDTQYF,TGTGCCAGCAGCTTTACTAGTATAATCGGACTAGCGGGAGTAGATACGCAGTATTTT
TRBJ2-5,TRBV6-1,13,TRBD1,.,CASIGGQGRTQYF,TGTGCCAGCATTGGAGGACAGGGGCGAACCCAGTACTTC
TRBJ2-7,TRBV15,16,.,.,CATSRDRTGSSYEQYF,TGTGCCACCAGCAGAGATCGGACGGGGAGCTCCTACGAGCAGTACTTC
TRBJ2-1,TRBV20-1,13,TRBD2,.,CSAERLADNEQFF,TGCAGTGCCGAGAGGCTAGCGGACAATGAGCAGTTCTTC
TRBJ1-1,TRBV5-8,15,.,.,CASSPWGGALTEAFF,TGTGCCAGCAGCCCCTGGGGTGGTGCCCTGACTGAAGCTTTCTTT
TRBJ1-6,TRBV6-5,16,.,.,CASSYSRDRDNSPLHF,TGTGCCAGCAGTTACTCGAGGGATCGGGATAATTCACCCCTCCACTTT
TRBJ2-7,TRBV7-2,15,TRBD2,.,CASRVAGSIEYEQYF,TGTGCCAGTCGGGTAGCGGGATCCATCGAGTACGAGCAGTACTTC
TRBJ2-3,TRBV12-3/TRBV12-4,16,.,few,CASSPTGWGPTDTQYF,TGTGCCAGCAGCCCTACGGGGTGGGGACCCACAGATACGCAGTATTTT
TRBJ1-3,TRBV6-5,18,.,.,CASSYSVAGPSSGNTIYF,TGTGCCAGCAGTTACTCGGTGGCAGGGCCCTCCTCTGGAAACACCATATATTTT
TRBJ1-2,TRBV2,13,.,once,CASSAGLPLGYTF,TGTGCCAGCAGCGCCGGCCTCCCCTTGGGCTACACCTTC
TRBJ2-5,TRBV2,15,.,.,CASSVSLAIRETQYF,TGTGCCAGCAGTGTATCACTAGCCATACGAGAGACCCAGTACTTC
TRBJ1-5,TRBV2,13,.,few,CASLTEIGQPQHF,TGTGCCAGTTTAACAGAGATCGGCCAGCCCCAGCATTTT
TRBJ2-2,TRBV7-2,14,.,few,CASSLVKNTGELFF,TGTGCCAGCAGCTTAGTGAAGAACACCGGGGAGCTGTTTTTT
TRBJ2-3,TRBV14,16,.,.,CASSLQRLVSTDTQYF,TGTGCCAGCAGCCTACAACGGCTTGTGAGCACAGATACGCAGTATTTT
TRBJ2-4,TRBV20-1,15,TRBD2,.,CSARDDTSGLNIQYF,TGCAGTGCTAGAGATGACACTAGCGGTTTAAACATTCAGTACTTC
TRBJ2-1,TRBV19,15,.,.,CASSIAGATYNEQFF,TGTGCCAGTAGTATAGCGGGGGCCACTTACAATGAGCAGTTCTTC
TRBJ2-7,TRBV7-2,17,.,.,CASSPPPFSGSSYEQYF,TGTGCCAGCAGCCCCCCACCGTTTTCCGGCAGCTCCTACGAGCAGTACTTC
TRBJ2-2,TRBV7-6,12,.,.,CASSLIGGELFF,TGTGCCAGCAGCTTAATCGGCGGGGAGCTGTTTTTT
TRBJ2-5,TRBV25-1,15,TRBD2,.,CASRAGTSFFGTQYF,TGTGCCAGCAGAGCCGGGACTAGCTTTTTCGGGACCCAGTACTTC
TRBJ1-2,TRBV30,11,.,.,CAWKRWNGYTF,TGTGCCTGGAAAAGATGGAATGGCTACACCTTC
TRBJ1-2,TRBV19,13,.,.,CASSIVRNYGYTF,TGTGCCAGTAGTATAGTACGGAACTATGGCTACACCTTC
TRBJ2-7,TRBV19,16,TRBD2,.,CASSIGSGLAEYEQYF,TGTGCCAGTAGTATTGGTTCGGGACTAGCGGAATACGAGCAGTACTTC
TRBJ1-2,TRBV15,14,.,.,CATSRDPRVDGYTF,TGTGCCACCAGCAGAGATCCCAGGGTCGATGGCTACACCTTC
TRBJ1-2,TRBV6-2/TRBV6-3,16,TRBD1,.,CASNRYGDRSNYGYTF,TGTGCCAGCAACCGCTACGGGGACAGATCCAACTATGGCTACACCTTC
TRBJ2-7,TRBV29-1,13,.,few,CSVGTPGFDEQYF,TGCAGCGTCGGGACACCCGGATTCGACGAGCAGTACTTC
TRBJ1-1,TRBV10-1,14,.,few,CASSESLGDTEAFF,TGCGCCAGCAGTGAGTCGCTGGGGGACACTGAAGCTTTCTTT
TRBJ2-3,TRBV20-1,14,TRBD2,few,CSVPGKREGDTQYF,TGCAGTGTCCCCGGTAAGCGGGAGGGCGACACGCAGTATTTT
TRBJ2-1,TRBV15,15,.,.,CATSREDQRYNEQFF,TGTGCCACCAGCAGAGAGGACCAGCGCTACAATGAGCAGTTCTTC
TRBJ1-2,TRBV5-4,15,.,.,CASSPQQWGGYGYTF,TGTGCCAGCAGCCCACAACAATGGGGGGGGTACGGCTACACCTTC
TRBJ2-7,TRBV6-1,15,TRBD1,.,CASREGTGVTYEQYF,TGTGCCAGCAGGGAGGGGACAGGGGTTACCTACGAGCAGTACTTC
TRBJ1-4,TRBV7-9,17,.,.,CASSLLGNREESEKLFF,TGTGCCAGCAGCCTTTTAGGAAACAGGGAAGAAAGTGAAAAACTGTTTTTT
TRBJ2-3,TRBV20-1,10,TRBD2,few,CSAGGARQYF,TGCAGTGCCGGGGGGGCCCGGCAGTATTTT